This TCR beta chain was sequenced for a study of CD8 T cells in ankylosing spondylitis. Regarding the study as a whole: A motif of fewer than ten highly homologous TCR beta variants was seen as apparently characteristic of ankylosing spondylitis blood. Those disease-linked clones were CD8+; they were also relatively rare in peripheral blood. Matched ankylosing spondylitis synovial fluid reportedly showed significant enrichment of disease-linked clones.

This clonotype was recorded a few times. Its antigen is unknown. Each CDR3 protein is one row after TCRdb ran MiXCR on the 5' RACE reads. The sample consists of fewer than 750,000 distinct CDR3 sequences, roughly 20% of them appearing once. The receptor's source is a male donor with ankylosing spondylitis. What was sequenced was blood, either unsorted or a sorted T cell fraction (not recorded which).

The CDR3 reads CASSQEAAGGALDEQYF. In nucleotides, the CDR3 is TGTGCCAGCAGCCAAGAAGCAGCGGGAGGAGCGTTGGACGAGCAGTACTTC. The rearrangement joins TRBV4-2 to TRBJ2-7; 9 bases are shared with TRBD2. Unmatched junction bases numbered 11, after V lost 0 bases and J lost 5 bases. This CDR3 comprises 17 residues. The germline V gene has CDR1 LGHNA and CDR2 YNFKEQ.